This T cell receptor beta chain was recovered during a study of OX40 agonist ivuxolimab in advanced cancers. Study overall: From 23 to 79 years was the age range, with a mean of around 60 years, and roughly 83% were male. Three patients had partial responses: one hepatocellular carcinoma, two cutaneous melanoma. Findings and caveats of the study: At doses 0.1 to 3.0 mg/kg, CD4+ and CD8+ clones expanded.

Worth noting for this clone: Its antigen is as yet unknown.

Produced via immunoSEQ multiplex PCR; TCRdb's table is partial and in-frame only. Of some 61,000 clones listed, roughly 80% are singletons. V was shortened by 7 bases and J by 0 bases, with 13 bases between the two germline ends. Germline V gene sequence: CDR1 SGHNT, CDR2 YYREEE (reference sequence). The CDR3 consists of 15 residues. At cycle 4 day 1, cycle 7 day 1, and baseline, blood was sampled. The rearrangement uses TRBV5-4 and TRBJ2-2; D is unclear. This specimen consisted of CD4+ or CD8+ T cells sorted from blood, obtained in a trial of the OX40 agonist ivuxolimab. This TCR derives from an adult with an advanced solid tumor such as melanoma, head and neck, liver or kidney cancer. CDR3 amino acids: CASGRPTANTGELFF. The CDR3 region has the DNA TGTGCCAGCGGCAGACCGACCGCGAACACCGGGGAGCTGTTTTTT.